The T cell receptor (beta chain) under discussion was sequenced for a study of T cell clonotyping in hematopoietic cell transplantation. Data came from immunoSEQ multiplex PCR; TCRdb stores just in-frame clones and leaves some out. The sample carries around 37,000 clones, 95% recorded once. This CDR3 is built from 14 residues. Deletions cut 4 bases from V and 3 bases from J, with 10 bases between. Germline CDR1 SGDLS, CDR2 YYNGEE. This clonotype was sampled from a man under 40 in good health. Some clones in this sample may be carry-over from other donors' samples. Source material: peripheral blood mononuclear cells. This chain joins TRBV9 and TRBJ2-2; D gene ambiguous. The CDR3 region has the DNA TGTGCCAGCAGCCTCGGGCCGGACACCGGGGAGCTGTTTTTT. This codes for CASSLGPDTGELFF.